Here is one T cell receptor beta chain with its context. Its specificity is unknown. The source of the sample is a study of cytomegalovirus exposure and HLA in healthy donors. The study, taken as a whole, reports: Cytomegalovirus association was assigned to about 150 TCR beta chains. In vitro work confirmed that a few CMV-associated chains recognize CMV antigens. The classifier, whose performance was assessed in both the original and validation cohorts, reportedly diagnosed cytomegalovirus status with high specificity and sensitivity.

Repertoires were generated with immunoSEQ multiplex PCR, while TCRdb's copy carries only in-frame clones and drops some. The top ten hold around 0.69% of the sample, which has 80,000 or so clones, 85% to 95% seen once. The donors were members of the 120-subject validation cohort (separate from the approximately 670-subject first cohort). Trimming cost V 5 bases and J 5 bases, with 21 bases left between them. CDR3 length equals 16 residues. Germline loops: CDR1 SGHAT, CDR2 FQNNGV. The sample taken for sequencing was PBMCs. The chain combines TRBV11-2 with TRBJ2-5; D might be TRBD2 (7 bases). The source is a woman aged 18-35 years in good health and CMV-seronegative. In DNA form, the CDR3 reads TGTGCCAGCAGCCCCCAGTCACGGGGGGCAGGGGAGACCCAGTACTTC. The encoded protein is CASSPQSRGAGETQYF.